This TCR beta chain derives from a study of blood T cell repertoires in COVID-19. The overall study: Sources were T cells, B-cell-depleted T cells, or PBMCs; the material itself was cDNA or gDNA.

In the authors' workflow: Counts of nucleated cells, estimated from reference gene primer amplification, were obtained. Data came from immunoSEQ multiplex PCR; TCRdb stores just in-frame clones and leaves some out. V, J and clone size reflect that table, while D and trimming were determined from the DNA. The table includes some 150,000 clones, more than 75% detected once. CDR3 length equals 19 residues. The V gene end was trimmed by 4 bases and the J gene end by 4 bases; junction bases not matched to a gene: 16. CDR1 and CDR2 from the germline V gene are KGHSH and LQKENI. The sample consisted of PBMCs or T cells enriched from blood (not recorded which). The chain is built from TRBV18 and TRBJ2-1; 10 nucleotides agree with TRBD2. This clonotype originated in a woman aged 25 to 39 with acute COVID-19. Here the CDR3 DNA reads TGTGCCAGCTCACGTGACCCTGCGGCGGGACTAGCGCGTTACAATGAGCAGTTCTTC. This sequence encodes CASSRDPAAGLARYNEQFF.